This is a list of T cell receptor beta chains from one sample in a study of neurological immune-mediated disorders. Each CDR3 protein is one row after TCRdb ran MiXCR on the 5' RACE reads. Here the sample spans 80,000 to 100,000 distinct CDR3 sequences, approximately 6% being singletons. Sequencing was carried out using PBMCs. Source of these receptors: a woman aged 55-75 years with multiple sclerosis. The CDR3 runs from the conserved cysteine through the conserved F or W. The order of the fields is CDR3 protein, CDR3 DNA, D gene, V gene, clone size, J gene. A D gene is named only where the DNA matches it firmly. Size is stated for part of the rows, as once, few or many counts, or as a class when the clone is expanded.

CDR3: CSAEGREGQAHQHF
DNA: TGCAGTGCCGAGGGTCGGGAAGGACAGGCTCACCAGCATTTT
D: TRBD1
V: TRBV20-1
size: many
J: TRBJ1-5

CDR3: CASSVGGTGYEQYF
DNA: TGTGCCAGCAGCGTAGGAGGGACAGGCTACGAGCAGTACTTC
D: TRBD1
V: TRBV9
size: many
J: TRBJ2-7

CDR3: CASSFTGQGFDGYTF
DNA: TGCGCCAGCAGCTTTACCGGACAGGGCTTTGATGGCTACACCTTC
D: TRBD1
V: TRBV5-1
size: many
J: TRBJ1-2

CDR3: CASSEFLSNTEAFF
DNA: TGCGCCAGCAGTGAGTTTTTGAGTAACACTGAAGCTTTCTTT
D: NA
V: TRBV10-1
size: NA
J: TRBJ1-1

CDR3: CASSLVGGSYNEQFF
DNA: TGCGCCAGCAGCTTGGTAGGGGGCTCCTACAATGAGCAGTTCTTC
D: NA
V: TRBV5-1
size: many
J: TRBJ2-1

CDR3: CASSPFAGSQETQYF
DNA: TGTGCCAGCAGCCCTTTTGCGGGGAGCCAAGAGACCCAGTACTTC
D: NA
V: TRBV28
size: many
J: TRBJ2-5

CDR3: CASSYSPYSNQPQHF
DNA: TGTGCCAGCAGTTATTCCCCCTATAGCAATCAGCCCCAGCATTTT
D: NA
V: TRBV6-5
size: many
J: TRBJ1-5

CDR3: CASSFLTGSGSPLHF
DNA: TGTGCCAGCAGTTTCCTCACAGGGTCAGGTTCACCCCTCCACTTT
D: NA
V: TRBV27
size: many
J: TRBJ1-6

CDR3: CASSPGLGGYTF
DNA: TGTGCCAGCAGCCCTGGACTGGGTGGCTACACCTTC
D: NA
V: TRBV12-3/TRBV12-4
size: many
J: TRBJ1-2

CDR3: CASSFTGTGGTDTQYF
DNA: TGCGCCAGCAGCTTCACCGGGACAGGGGGCACAGATACGCAGTATTTT
D: TRBD1
V: TRBV5-1
size: many
J: TRBJ2-3

CDR3: CASRMDQRNTGELFF
DNA: TGTGCCAGCAGGATGGACCAGAGGAACACCGGGGAGCTGTTTTTT
D: NA
V: TRBV6-5
size: NA
J: TRBJ2-2

CDR3: CASNQMDARLNEKLFF
DNA: TGTGCCAGCAACCAAATGGACGCTAGACTTAATGAAAAACTGTTTTTT
D: NA
V: TRBV7-9
size: NA
J: TRBJ1-4

CDR3: CASSYQASFGGNTIYF
DNA: TGTGCCAGCAGTTACCAAGCATCCTTCGGTGGGAACACCATATATTTT
D: NA
V: TRBV6-6
size: many
J: TRBJ1-3

CDR3: CASSFIGGTGDGYTF
DNA: TGTGCCAGCAGTTTTATCGGAGGGACAGGGGACGGCTACACCTTC
D: TRBD1
V: TRBV27
size: many
J: TRBJ1-2

CDR3: CASSSGTVTMAGEQYF
DNA: TGTGCCAGCAGCTCCGGGACAGTGACTATGGCCGGCGAGCAGTACTTC
D: TRBD1
V: TRBV3-1
size: many
J: TRBJ2-7

CDR3: CASSDALGSPGRQLGTEAFF
DNA: TGTGCCAGCAGTGACGCCTTGGGGAGTCCAGGGAGACAATTGGGAACTGAAGCTTTCTTT
D: NA
V: TRBV2
size: many
J: TRBJ1-1

CDR3: CASSLVGNSGTQETQYF
DNA: TGTGCCAGCAGCTTGGTTGGTAATAGCGGAACCCAAGAGACCCAGTACTTC
D: NA
V: TRBV7-2
size: many
J: TRBJ2-5

CDR3: CAPQGAETQYF
DNA: TGTGCCCCGCAGGGGGCTGAGACCCAGTACTTC
D: TRBD1
V: TRBV24-1
size: many
J: TRBJ2-5

CDR3: CASSPPLRTGGLYEQYF
DNA: TGTGCCAGCAGCCCTCCCCTCCGGACAGGGGGCTTATACGAGCAGTACTTC
D: TRBD1
V: TRBV7-8
size: many
J: TRBJ2-7

CDR3: CAISESTSGGAGNEQFF
DNA: TGTGCCATCAGTGAGTCGACTAGCGGGGGGGCTGGCAATGAGCAGTTCTTC
D: TRBD2
V: TRBV10-3
size: many
J: TRBJ2-1

CDR3: CATSRRDRDYEQYF
DNA: TGTGCCACCAGCCGCCGGGACAGGGATTACGAGCAGTACTTC
D: TRBD1
V: TRBV15
size: many
J: TRBJ2-7

CDR3: CASSPLGARNTEAFF
DNA: TGTGCCAGCTCACCACTCGGGGCTAGGAACACTGAAGCTTTCTTT
D: NA
V: TRBV18
size: many
J: TRBJ1-1

CDR3: CASRGVSGGTDTQYF
DNA: TGTGCCAGCAGGGGAGTTAGCGGGGGCACAGATACGCAGTATTTT
D: TRBD2
V: TRBV6-5
size: many
J: TRBJ2-3

CDR3: CASSLWVGPTGGELFF
DNA: TGTGCCAGCAGTTTATGGGTTGGGCCGACGGGCGGGGAGCTGTTTTTT
D: NA
V: TRBV12-3/TRBV12-4
size: few
J: TRBJ2-2

CDR3: CASSVLAGMDTGELFF
DNA: TGCGCCAGCAGCGTCCTAGCAGGGATGGACACCGGGGAGCTGTTTTTT
D: NA
V: TRBV5-1
size: many
J: TRBJ2-2

CDR3: CASSTAIAGGSYEQYF
DNA: TGTGCCAGCAGTACCGCGATAGCGGGGGGCTCCTACGAGCAGTACTTC
D: TRBD2
V: TRBV6-2/TRBV6-3
size: NA
J: TRBJ2-7

CDR3: CASREGGLLYGYTF
DNA: TGCGCCAGCAGAGAGGGGGGTCTTCTCTATGGCTACACCTTC
D: NA
V: TRBV5-1
size: many
J: TRBJ1-2

CDR3: CASSQGDYGYTF
DNA: TGTGCCAGCAGCCAGGGGGACTATGGCTACACCTTC
D: TRBD1
V: TRBV7-9
size: many
J: TRBJ1-2

CDR3: CASSARGETTNSYEQYF
DNA: TGTGCCAGCAGCGCCCGGGGGGAGACTACCAACTCCTACGAGCAGTACTTC
D: TRBD2
V: TRBV9
size: many
J: TRBJ2-7

CDR3: CASSLVQAHSYEQYF
DNA: TGTGCCAGCAGCTTGGTACAGGCCCATTCCTACGAGCAGTACTTC
D: NA
V: TRBV5-5
size: many
J: TRBJ2-7

CDR3: CASSLAGGYTF
DNA: TGTGCCAGCAGTTTAGCGGGCGGCTACACCTTC
D: NA
V: TRBV12-3/TRBV12-4
size: many
J: TRBJ1-2

CDR3: CASNHRRTSYNEQFF
DNA: TGTGCCAGCAACCACAGGAGAACCTCCTACAATGAGCAGTTCTTC
D: NA
V: TRBV12-3/TRBV12-4
size: many
J: TRBJ2-1

CDR3: CASSAPGHRNTEAFF
DNA: TGTGCCAGCAGTGCTCCGGGACACCGGAACACTGAAGCTTTCTTT
D: NA
V: TRBV28
size: many
J: TRBJ1-1

CDR3: CSARASGRASTDTQYF
DNA: TGCAGTGCTAGAGCTAGCGGGCGCGCTAGCACAGATACGCAGTATTTT
D: TRBD2
V: TRBV20-1
size: many
J: TRBJ2-3

CDR3: CSAQTTGVVADTQYF
DNA: TGCAGCGCTCAAACCACAGGGGTAGTGGCAGATACGCAGTATTTT
D: TRBD1
V: TRBV29-1
size: many
J: TRBJ2-3

CDR3: CASSSTGSLYGYTF
DNA: TGTGCCAGCAGCTCTACAGGGAGTCTCTATGGCTACACCTTC
D: NA
V: TRBV5-6
size: many
J: TRBJ1-2

CDR3: CATRGFGGAEAFF
DNA: TGTGCCACCAGGGGATTCGGGGGCGCTGAAGCTTTCTTT
D: NA
V: TRBV24-1
size: many
J: TRBJ1-1

CDR3: CAISSAGGQETQYF
DNA: TGTGCCATCAGTTCCGCTGGCGGCCAAGAGACCCAGTACTTC
D: NA
V: TRBV10-3
size: many
J: TRBJ2-5

CDR3: CATSRAGTGVYEQYF
DNA: TGTGCCACCAGCAGGGCCGGGACAGGGGTCTACGAGCAGTACTTC
D: TRBD1
V: TRBV15
size: many
J: TRBJ2-7

CDR3: CATSDPGQGLTNEKLFF
DNA: TGTGCCACCAGTGATCCGGGACAGGGTCTGACTAATGAAAAACTGTTTTTT
D: TRBD1
V: TRBV24-1
size: many
J: TRBJ1-4

CDR3: CASSRGGGETEAFF
DNA: TGTGCCAGCAGTCGAGGGGGCGGAGAGACTGAAGCTTTCTTT
D: TRBD1
V: TRBV12-3/TRBV12-4
size: many
J: TRBJ1-1

CDR3: CSVAGQGLYEQYF
DNA: TGCAGCGTTGCCGGGCAGGGCCTCTACGAGCAGTACTTC
D: NA
V: TRBV29-1
size: many
J: TRBJ2-7

CDR3: CASSAPWGGTEAFF
DNA: TGTGCCAGCAGCGCCCCATGGGGTGGGACTGAAGCTTTCTTT
D: NA
V: TRBV7-2
size: NA
J: TRBJ1-1

CDR3: CASSLARGQGDYEQYF
DNA: TGCGCCAGCAGCTTGGCCCGGGGACAGGGGGACTACGAGCAGTACTTC
D: TRBD1
V: TRBV5-1
size: few
J: TRBJ2-7

CDR3: CASSRTEAEQYF
DNA: TGTGCCAGCAGCCGGACAGAGGCCGAGCAGTACTTC
D: NA
V: TRBV28
size: many
J: TRBJ2-7